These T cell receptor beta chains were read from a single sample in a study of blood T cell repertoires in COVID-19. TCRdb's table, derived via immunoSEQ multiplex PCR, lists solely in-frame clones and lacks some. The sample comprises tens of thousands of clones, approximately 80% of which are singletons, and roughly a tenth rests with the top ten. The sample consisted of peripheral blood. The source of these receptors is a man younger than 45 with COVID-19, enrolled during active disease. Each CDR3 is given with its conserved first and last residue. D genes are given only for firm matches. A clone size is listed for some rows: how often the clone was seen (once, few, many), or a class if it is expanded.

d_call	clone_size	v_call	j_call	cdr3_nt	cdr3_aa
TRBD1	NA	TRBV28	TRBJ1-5	TGTGCCAGCAGGGATCGCGACAGGGGTAAGGATCAGCCCCAGCATTTT	CASRDRDRGKDQPQHF
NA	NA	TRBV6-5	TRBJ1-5	TGTGCCAGCAGGTCCGGGAGCTTTAGCAATCAGCCCCAGCATTTT	CASRSGSFSNQPQHF
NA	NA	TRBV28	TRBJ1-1	TGTGCCAGCAGTTTGGAAGCGACAGTGAACACTGAAGCTTTCTTT	CASSLEATVNTEAFF
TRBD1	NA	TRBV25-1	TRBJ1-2	TGTGCCAGCAGCCCCCGGGACAGCCTCTATGGCTACACCTTC	CASSPRDSLYGYTF
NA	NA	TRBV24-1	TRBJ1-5	TGTGCCACCAGTGATCCAGGGAGGAATCAGCCCCAGCATTTT	CATSDPGRNQPQHF
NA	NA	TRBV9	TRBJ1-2	TGTGCCAGCAGCGCGGGACTGAACTATGGCTACACCTTC	CASSAGLNYGYTF
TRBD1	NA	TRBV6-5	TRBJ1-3	TGTGCCGGCCGACAGGGGGAATCTGGAAACACCATATATTTT	CAGRQGESGNTIYF
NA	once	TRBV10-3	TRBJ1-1	TGTGCCACCGGGGAGAACACTGAAGCTTTCTTT	CATGENTEAFF
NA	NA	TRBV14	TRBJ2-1	TGTGCCAGCAGCCAAGTGAGAGCCTATGAGCAGTTCTTC	CASSQVRAYEQFF
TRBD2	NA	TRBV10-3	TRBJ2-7	TGTGCCATCAGCGGGAGGGCCTACGAGCAGTACTTC	CAISGRAYEQYF
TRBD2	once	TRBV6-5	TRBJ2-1	TGTGCCAGCAGTTGGGAGATTGGGACTAGCCCGTTCTTC	CASSWEIGTSPFF
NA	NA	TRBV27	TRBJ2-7	TGTGCCAGCAGTTGGGGCTTCAGGTACGAGCAGTACTTC	CASSWGFRYEQYF
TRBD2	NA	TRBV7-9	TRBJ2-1	TGTGCCAGCAGCTTGGGGACTAGAGCGGGACTCTACAATGAGCAGTTCTTC	CASSLGTRAGLYNEQFF
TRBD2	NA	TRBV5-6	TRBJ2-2	TGTGCCAGCATATATGGATTGAGCGGGGAGGCCGGGGAGCTGTTTTTT	CASIYGLSGEAGELFF
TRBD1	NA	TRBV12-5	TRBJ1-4	TGTGCTAGTGGTTTTAGGGGGCACGAAAAACTGTTTTTT	CASGFRGHEKLFF
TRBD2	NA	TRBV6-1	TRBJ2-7	TGTGCCAGCAGTGAAGGGGGTAGCGGGAGGCTCGAGCAGTACTTC	CASSEGGSGRLEQYF